The next 19 T cell receptor beta chains were all read from a single sample in a study of cytomegalovirus exposure and HLA in healthy donors. This table comes from immunoSEQ multiplex PCR, and its TCRdb copy is limited to in-frame clones, with some not included. The data show roughly 150,000 clones, around 93% seen once. What was sequenced was PBMCs. These receptors were taken from a man between 18 and 29 years old in good health and CMV-seropositive.

V usage is TRBV2 and J usage is TRBJ2-5; TRBD1 aligns across 9 bases. The CDR3 runs 15 residues. Trimming removed 5 bases from V and 4 bases from J; junction bases left unmatched: 8. Germline assignment: CDR1 SNHLY and CDR2 FYNNEI. CDR3 DNA: TGTGCCAGCAGTCTAGGACAGGGGACAGGAGAGACCCAGTACTTC. Protein: CASSLGQGTGETQYF.

This clone was found once. The rearrangement uses TRBV28 and TRBJ1-1, with D perhaps TRBD1 (5 bases). V was shortened by 8 bases and J by 1 base, with 11 bases between the two germline ends. The germline V gene encodes CDR1 MDHEN and CDR2 SYDVKM. This CDR3 has 13 amino acids. In DNA, the CDR3 is TGTGCCAGCGGCGACAGCTCGAACACTGAAGCTTTCTTT. Its protein product is CASGDSSNTEAFF.

The chain couples TRBV5-8 to TRBJ2-5; maybe TRBD1 (6 bases). V lost 0 bases and J 1 base, leaving 10 bases between the germline ends. Germline assignment: CDR1 SGHTS and CDR2 YDEGEE. This CDR3 is built from 15 residues. The CDR3 protein is CASSLAQGSQETQYF. CDR3 nucleotides: TGTGCCAGCAGCTTGGCTCAGGGGAGCCAAGAGACCCAGTACTTC.

The rearrangement links TRBV7-2 to TRBJ2-1; D not resolved. The CDR3 has 13 amino acids. Trimming pared 8 bases from V and 6 bases from J, leaving 14 bases between. Germline-derived CDR1 and CDR2 are SGHTA and FQGNSA. The CDR3 sequence: CASVIPPSNEQFF. The DNA for the CDR3 is TGTGCCAGCGTCATCCCACCCAGCAATGAGCAGTTCTTC. Full variable domain (rest looked up from reference TRBV7-2 and TRBJ2-1): GAGVSQSPSNKVTEKGKDVELRCDPISGHTALYWYRQSLGQGLEFLIYFQGNSAPDKSGLPSDRFSAERTGGSVSTLTIQRTQQEDSAVYLCASVIPPSNEQFFGPGTRLTVL.

The V and J genes are TRBV4-1 and TRBJ2-7, with D possibly being TRBD2 (5 bases). The ends were cut back, 4 bases at V and 5 bases at J, with 24 bases in the middle. The CDR3 covers 17 residues. From germline, CDR1 is MGHRA and CDR2 YSYEKL. This CDR3 reads CASSLREQGLVPHEQYF. In DNA, the CDR3 is TGCGCCAGCAGCCTTAGGGAGCAAGGGCTGGTCCCCCACGAGCAGTACTTC.

The rearrangement links TRBV28 to TRBJ2-3; TRBD2 is a possible D gene (6 bases). The V gene lost 3 bases and the J gene lost 5 bases, with 9 bases spanning the gap. CDR1 is MDHEN and CDR2 is SYDVKM in the germline V gene. The CDR3 totals 13 residues. CDR3: CASSFREIDTQYF. CDR3 bases: TGTGCCAGCAGTTTCCGGGAGATAGATACGCAGTATTTT.

The chain combines TRBV28 with TRBJ2-6; TRBD1 aligns across 9 bases. This CDR3 has 19 amino acids. Looked up from germline, CDR1 is MDHEN and CDR2 is SYDVKM. The junction had 13 bases not matched to a gene; V was cut back by 6 bases and J by 1 base. CDR3 coding DNA: TGTGCCAGCAGCCCGGAATTGGGACAGGGTACATCTGGGGCCAACGTCCTGACTTTC. Protein product: CASSPELGQGTSGANVLTF.

The V and J genes are TRBV2 and TRBJ2-2; 10 bases align to TRBD1. CDR1 SNHLY and CDR2 FYNNEI come from the germline V gene. V gave up 7 bases and J gave up 5 bases; unmatched junction bases: 7. There are 15 residues in the CDR3. In nucleotides, the CDR3 is TGTGCCAGCAATCGACAGGGGGCGAGAACCGGGGAGCTGTTTTTT. Translation: CASNRQGARTGELFF.

The chain carries TRBV7-9 and TRBJ2-5; D is unclear. V lost 5 bases and J lost 5, with 9 bases in between. Germline V gives CDR1 SEHNR, CDR2 FQNEAQ (reference sequence). The CDR3 spans 12 residues. CDR3 nucleotide sequence: TGTGCCAGCAGCCGAAGCACGGAGACCCAGTACTTC. Protein: CASSRSTETQYF.

V usage is TRBV5-5 and J usage is TRBJ2-7, with 7 bases fitting TRBD2. Germline V gene sequence: CDR1 SGHKS, CDR2 YYEKEE (reference sequence). J gave up 2 bases and V 2 bases, and 4 bases lay outside the gene matches. CDR3 length: 14 residues. CDR3 residues: CASSFTAGTYEQYF. DNA of the CDR3: TGTGCCAGCAGCTTCACAGCGGGAACCTACGAGCAGTACTTC.

The J gene is TRBJ1-4, the V gene TRBV23-1, with D unclear. TRBV23-1 has ORF status, its function being uncertain. The CDR3 sequence is 13 residues long. Trimming removed 4 bases at V and 15 bases at J, with 18 bases between. DNA of the CDR3: TGCGCCAGCAGTCTTACGGAAAAGCCAGAGGTGTTTTTT. Translating gives CASSLTEKPEVFF.

This clone is a singleton in its sample. This chain connects TRBV28 to TRBJ2-4; 7 nucleotides match TRBD2. The V and J ends lost 5 bases and 0 bases, in that order; junction bases with no gene match: 7. Germline V gene lookup returns CDR1 MDHEN and CDR2 SYDVKM. The CDR3 consists of 16 residues. CDR3 sequence: CASSPPLAGAKNIQYF. Here the CDR3 DNA reads TGTGCCAGCAGTCCCCCCTTAGCGGGAGCCAAAAACATTCAGTACTTC. The variable domain in full, with the rest retrieved from reference TRBV28 and TRBJ2-4, is DVKVTQSSRYLVKRTGEKVFLECVQDMDHENMFWYRQDPGLGLRLIYFSYDVKMKEKGDIPEGYSVSREKKERFSLILESASTNQTSMYLCASSPPLAGAKNIQYFGAGTRLSVL.

The chain employs TRBV28 and TRBJ2-7; 14 positions match TRBD2. The CDR3 consists of 19 residues. Germline CDR1 reads MDHEN; CDR2 reads SYDVKM. Trimming cost V 5 bases and J 0 bases; bases outside gene matches: 12. The CDR3 DNA is TGTGCCAGCAGTCCCCGGAGGGGACTAGCGGGAGAACTCTCCTACGAGCAGTACTTC. Translated, it gives CASSPRRGLAGELSYEQYF.

The chain is built from TRBV4-1 and TRBJ2-5, with D possibly matching TRBD2 (6 bases). From germline, CDR1 is MGHRA and CDR2 YSYEKL. V lost 1 base and J lost 5, with 14 bases in between. CDR3 length: 15 residues. CDR3 bases: TGCGCCAGCAGCCAAGGGGCGGCAGGGAGGGAGACCCAGTACTTC. This encodes CASSQGAAGRETQYF.

The chain links TRBV28 to TRBJ1-1; 8 bases line up with TRBD1. This CDR3 comprises 16 residues. Trimming took 0 bases from V and 4 from J; bases not matched to a gene: 7. Germline CDR1 and CDR2: MDHEN and SYDVKM. The CDR3 loop reads CASSLWGTGKGTEAFF. In DNA, the CDR3 is TGTGCCAGCAGTTTATGGGGGACAGGTAAGGGCACTGAAGCTTTCTTT.

This clone has only one observation. The chain recombines TRBV7-6 with TRBJ2-7, with 10 nucleotides matching TRBD1. The V gene's germline CDR1 is SGHVS and CDR2 FNYEAQ. V was pared by 3 bases and J by 5 bases, with 4 bases of the junction left unmatched. This CDR3 contains 14 residues. DNA of the CDR3: TGTGCCAGCAGCTTCGGGACAGGGGCCAACGAGCAGTACTTC. Translating gives CASSFGTGANEQYF. Complete variable domain (other parts from reference TRBV7-6 and TRBJ2-7): GAGVSQSPRYKVTKRGQDVALRCDPISGHVSLYWYRQALGQGPEFLTYFNYEAQQDKSGLPNDRFSAERPEGSISTLTIQRTEQRDSAMYRCASSFGTGANEQYFGPGTRLTVT.

This chain uses TRBV29-1 with TRBJ2-5; possibly TRBD2 for D (5 bases). Looked up from germline, CDR1 is SQVTM and CDR2 is ANQGSEA. This CDR3 spans 12 amino acids. Trimming removed 5 bases at V and 5 bases at J, with 12 bases between. This chain's CDR3 is CSVTGPGETQYF. The DNA for the CDR3 is TGCAGCGTTACCGGGCCGGGGGAGACCCAGTACTTC.

This sequence joins TRBV11-2 and TRBJ1-1; D is ambiguous. Trimming removed 1 base from V and 6 bases from J, with 9 bases in between. The CDR3 consists of 13 residues. Germline CDR1 reads SGHAT; CDR2 reads FQNNGV. The DNA of the CDR3 is TGTGCCAGCAGCTTAGGAGGGCACCCTGAAGCTTTCTTT. It is translated as CASSLGGHPEAFF.

The J gene is TRBJ1-1, the V gene TRBV30, with D possibly TRBD1 on 5 matching bases. V was pared by 7 bases and J by 6 bases, with 12 bases between. CDR3 size: 11 residues. Germline CDR1 reads GTSNPN; CDR2 reads SVGIG (reference sequence). The CDR3 sequence is CASRLGPEAFF. CDR3 bases: TGTGCCTCCAGGTTGGGGCCTGAAGCTTTCTTT. The variable domain in full, completed from reference TRBV30 and TRBJ1-1, reads SQTIHQWPATLVQPVGSPLSLECTVEGTSNPNLYWYRQAAGRGLQLLFYSVGIGQISSEVPQNLSASRPQDRQFILSSKKLLLSDSGFYLCASRLGPEAFFGQGTRLTVV.